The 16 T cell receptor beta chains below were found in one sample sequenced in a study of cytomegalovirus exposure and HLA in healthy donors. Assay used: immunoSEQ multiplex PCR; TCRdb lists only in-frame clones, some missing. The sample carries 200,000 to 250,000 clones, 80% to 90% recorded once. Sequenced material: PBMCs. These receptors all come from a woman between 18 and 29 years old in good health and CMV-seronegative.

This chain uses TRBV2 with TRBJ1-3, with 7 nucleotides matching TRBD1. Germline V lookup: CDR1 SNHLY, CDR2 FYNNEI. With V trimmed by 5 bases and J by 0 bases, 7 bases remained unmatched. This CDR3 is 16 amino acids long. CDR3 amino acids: CASSKQGPSSGNTIYF. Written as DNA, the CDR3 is TGTGCCAGCAGTAAACAGGGGCCCAGCTCTGGAAACACCATATATTTT.

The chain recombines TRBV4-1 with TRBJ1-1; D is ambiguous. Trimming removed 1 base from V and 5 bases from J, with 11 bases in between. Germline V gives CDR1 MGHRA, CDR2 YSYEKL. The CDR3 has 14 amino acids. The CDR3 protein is CASSQGSRGTEAFF. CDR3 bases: TGCGCCAGCAGCCAAGGGTCTCGAGGTACTGAAGCTTTCTTT.

In nucleotides, the CDR3 is TGTGCCAGCAGTCCATCCGGGACTAGCTCTTCTTTGTATGAGCAGTTCTTC. Translating gives CASSPSGTSSSLYEQFF. This sequence joins TRBV27 and TRBJ2-1, with 9 nucleotides matching TRBD2. V shed 5 bases, J shed 8 bases, and the junction held 16 bases outside the gene matches. The CDR3 length is 17 residues. Germline V gene data show CDR1 as MNHEY and CDR2 as SMNVEV (reference sequence).

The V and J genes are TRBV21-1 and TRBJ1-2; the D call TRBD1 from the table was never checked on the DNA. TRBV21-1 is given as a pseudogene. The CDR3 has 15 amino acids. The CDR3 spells CASSTYRGSRYGYTF. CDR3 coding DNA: TGTGCCAGCAGCACTTACAGGGGAAGTAGGTATGGCTACACCTTC.

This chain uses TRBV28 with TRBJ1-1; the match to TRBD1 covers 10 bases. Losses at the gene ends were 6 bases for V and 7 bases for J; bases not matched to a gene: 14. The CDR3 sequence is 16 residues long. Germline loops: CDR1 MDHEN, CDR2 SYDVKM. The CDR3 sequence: CASSLGQGGGLNEAFF. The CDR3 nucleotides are TGTGCCAGCAGCCTAGGACAGGGGGGGGGTCTGAATGAAGCTTTCTTT.

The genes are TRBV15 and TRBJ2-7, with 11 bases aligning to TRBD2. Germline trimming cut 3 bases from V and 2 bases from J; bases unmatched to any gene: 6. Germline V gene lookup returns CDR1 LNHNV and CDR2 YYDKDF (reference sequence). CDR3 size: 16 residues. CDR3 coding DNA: TGTGCCACCAGCAGCGGTCTAGCGGGAGGCCCCTACGAGCAGTACTTC. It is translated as CATSSGLAGGPYEQYF.

Written as DNA, the CDR3 is TGCGCCAGCAGCCAAGGGGGGACTGCTTATGGCTACACCTTC. It translates to CASSQGGTAYGYTF. This rearrangement joins TRBV4-1 to TRBJ1-2; tentatively, D is TRBD1 (5 bases). The CDR3 is made up of 14 amino acids. Trimming took off 1 base at V and 5 bases at J, with 11 bases between the two ends. Germline V lookup: CDR1 MGHRA, CDR2 YSYEKL.

DNA for the CDR3: TGTGCCAGCAGCCGACGGGAATTGCGGGAGGGCCGTTCTGGTGAGCAGTTCTTC. This sequence encodes CASSRRELREGRSGEQFF. The chain has TRBV28 and TRBJ2-1, with 9 bases matching TRBD2. Germline V lookup: CDR1 MDHEN, CDR2 SYDVKM. The V segment lost 6 bases and the J segment 9 bases; nucleotides outside the gene matches: 21. CDR3 length: 18 residues.

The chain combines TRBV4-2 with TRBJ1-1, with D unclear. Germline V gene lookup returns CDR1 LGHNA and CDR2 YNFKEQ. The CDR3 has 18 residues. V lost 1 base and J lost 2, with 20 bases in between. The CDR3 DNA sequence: TGTGCCAGCAGCCAAGTAGGTCTTCGAAGCGGGCCTAACACTGAAGCTTTCTTT. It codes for CASSQVGLRSGPNTEAFF.

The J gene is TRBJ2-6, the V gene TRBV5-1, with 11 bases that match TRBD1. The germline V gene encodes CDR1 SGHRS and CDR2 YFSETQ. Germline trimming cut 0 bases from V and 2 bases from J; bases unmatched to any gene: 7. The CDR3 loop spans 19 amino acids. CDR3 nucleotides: TGCGCCAGCAGCTTGGCCGGGACAGGGGGTATTACTGGGGCCAACGTCCTGACTTTC. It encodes CASSLAGTGGITGANVLTF.

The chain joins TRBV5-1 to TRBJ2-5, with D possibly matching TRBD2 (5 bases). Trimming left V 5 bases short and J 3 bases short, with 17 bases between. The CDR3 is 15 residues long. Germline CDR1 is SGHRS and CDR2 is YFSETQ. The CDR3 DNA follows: TGCGCCAGCAGTCCAGAAGGACTGAACGAAGAGACCCAGTACTTC. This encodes CASSPEGLNEETQYF.

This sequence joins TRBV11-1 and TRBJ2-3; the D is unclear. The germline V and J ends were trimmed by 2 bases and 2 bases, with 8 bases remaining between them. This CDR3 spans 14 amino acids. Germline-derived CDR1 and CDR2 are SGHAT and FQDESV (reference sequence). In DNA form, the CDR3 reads TGTGCCAGCAGCTTAACAGTAATCACAGATACGCAGTATTTT. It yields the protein CASSLTVITDTQYF.

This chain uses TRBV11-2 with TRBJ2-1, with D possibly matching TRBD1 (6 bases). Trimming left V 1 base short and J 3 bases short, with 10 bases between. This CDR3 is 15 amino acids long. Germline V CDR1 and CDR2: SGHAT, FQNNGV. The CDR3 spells CASSLVAGVYNEQFF. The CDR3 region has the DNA TGTGCCAGCAGCTTAGTGGCAGGGGTCTACAATGAGCAGTTCTTC.

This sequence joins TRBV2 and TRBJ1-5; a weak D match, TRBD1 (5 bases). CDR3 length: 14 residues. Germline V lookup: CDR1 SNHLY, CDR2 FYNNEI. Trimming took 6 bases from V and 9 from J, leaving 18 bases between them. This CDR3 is CASRHGAYAAPQHF. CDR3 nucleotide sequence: TGTGCCAGCAGGCATGGGGCCTATGCGGCGCCCCAGCATTTT.

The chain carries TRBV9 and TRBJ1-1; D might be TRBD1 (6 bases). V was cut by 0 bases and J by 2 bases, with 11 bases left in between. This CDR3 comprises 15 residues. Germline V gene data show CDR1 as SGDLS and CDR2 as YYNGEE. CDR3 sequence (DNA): TGTGCCAGCAGCGTAGCCACAGGGTTAAACACTGAAGCTTTCTTT. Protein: CASSVATGLNTEAFF.

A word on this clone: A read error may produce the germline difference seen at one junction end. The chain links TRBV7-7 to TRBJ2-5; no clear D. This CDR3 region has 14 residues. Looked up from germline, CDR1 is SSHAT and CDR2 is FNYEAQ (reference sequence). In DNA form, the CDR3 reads TGTGCTAGCAGCTTCTCTACTAAACAAGAGACCCAGTACTTC. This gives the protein CASSFSTKQETQYF.